Below are 20 T cell receptor beta chains sequenced from a single sample in a study of cytomegalovirus exposure and HLA in healthy donors. With 60 Vbeta and 13 Jbeta primers, the PCR was carried out. Profiled with immunoSEQ multiplex PCR; TCRdb holds only in-frame clones, not every one. This table has 160,000 or so clones, roughly 80% appearing once. The sequenced sample consisted of PBMCs. These receptor sequences come from a male donor in good health and CMV-seronegative.

This chain links TRBV10-3 with TRBJ2-7; 14 nucleotides agree with TRBD2. Trimming at V came to 5 bases and at J to 4 bases, leaving 7 bases not matched to a gene. The germline CDR1 and CDR2 sequences are ENHRY and SYGVKD. The CDR3 covers 16 residues. CDR3 sequence reads: CAISPGLAGGVYEQYF. DNA of the CDR3: TGTGCCATCAGTCCTGGACTAGCGGGAGGAGTATACGAGCAGTACTTC.

The chain combines TRBV9 with TRBJ1-1; 9 bases line up with TRBD1. Germline values: CDR1 SGDLS, CDR2 YYNGEE. The CDR3 spans 14 residues. J was trimmed by 12 bases and V by 2 bases; bases with no gene match: 11. CDR3 loop: CASSVGETDRGSFF. As DNA, the CDR3 is TGTGCCAGCAGCGTTGGGGAAACGGACAGGGGTTCTTTCTTT. Full variable domain (outside the CDR3, taken from reference TRBV9 and TRBJ1-1): DSGVTQTPKHLITATGQRVTLRCSPRSGDLSVYWYQQSLDQGLQFLIQYYNGEERAKGNILERFSAQQFPDLHSELNLSSLELGDSALYFCASSVGETDRGSFFGQGTRLTVV.

This clone showed up just once. The chain employs TRBV5-1 and TRBJ2-1; D not certain. The CDR3 covers 16 residues. V lost 4 bases to trimming and J lost 0 bases, with 14 bases between them. CDR1 is SGHRS and CDR2 is YFSETQ in the germline V gene. Here the CDR3 DNA reads TGCGCCAGCAGCCCTCAGACTCCTAGCTCCTACAATGAGCAGTTCTTC. Translating it yields CASSPQTPSSYNEQFF.

The chain combines TRBV7-2 with TRBJ1-3; D remains unclear. CDR3 length: 15 residues. CDR1 is SGHTA and CDR2 is FQGNSA in the germline V gene. Deletions cut 5 bases from V and 2 bases from J, with 13 bases between. The chain's CDR3 is CASSPPGGPGNTIYF. The CDR3 DNA follows: TGTGCCAGCAGCCCTCCCGGAGGCCCTGGAAACACCATATATTTT.

The CDR3 loop reads CASSRAGSNEQFF. CDR3 DNA: TGTGCCAGCAGCCGGGCAGGGTCCAATGAGCAGTTCTTC. The V call is TRBV4-2, the J call TRBJ2-1; tentatively, D is TRBD1 (5 bases). Per the germline V gene, CDR1 is LGHNA and CDR2 is YNFKEQ. The CDR3 covers 13 residues. The V end was cut by 4 bases, the J end by 6 bases, with 10 bases between.

The genes are TRBV7-2 and TRBJ1-1; 10 bases fit TRBD1. The CDR3 is 14 amino acids. Germline values: CDR1 SGHTA, CDR2 FQGNSA. Unmatched junction bases numbered 6, after V lost 6 bases and J lost 5 bases. CDR3 sequence: CASSLRTGGTEAFF. The CDR3 DNA sequence: TGTGCCAGCAGTCTTAGGACAGGGGGGACTGAAGCTTTCTTT.

V and J are TRBV5-6 and TRBJ2-1; the D gene is possibly TRBD1 (6 bases). The CDR3 is 14 amino acids. Germline CDR1 reads SGHDT; CDR2 reads YYEEEE. V was trimmed by 2 bases and J by 7 bases, leaving 13 bases between them. The CDR3 nucleotides are TGTGCCAGCAGCTTTCAGGGGCTGGAAAATGAGCAGTTCTTC. Amino acid sequence: CASSFQGLENEQFF.

This chain connects TRBV5-5 to TRBJ1-4; D remains unclear. Germline V CDR1 and CDR2: SGHKS, YYEKEE (reference sequence). V was clipped by 2 bases and J by 3 bases, with 14 bases between them. The CDR3 has 16 amino acids. The CDR3 loop is CASSFSGRAANEKLFF. CDR3 nucleotide sequence: TGTGCCAGCAGCTTCTCCGGGAGGGCTGCTAATGAAAAACTGTTTTTT. Supplemented by reference TRBV5-5 and TRBJ1-4, the full variable domain reads DAGVTQSPTHLIKTRGQQVTLRCSPISGHKSVSWYQQVLGQGPQFIFQYYEKEERGRGNFPDRFSARQFPNYSSELNVNALLLGDSALYLCASSFSGRAANEKLFFGSGTQLSVL.

V is TRBV11-2 and J is TRBJ2-4; 7 nucleotides agree with TRBD1. There are 14 residues in the CDR3. Germline V lookup: CDR1 SGHAT, CDR2 FQNNGV. V trimming: 1 base; J trimming: 6 bases; junction bases outside the gene matches: 3. DNA for the CDR3: TGTGCCAGCAGCTTAGTCTCAGGGGGAAACATTCAGTACTTC. Translated: CASSLVSGGNIQYF.

This chain uses TRBV9 with TRBJ2-1, with TRBD2 matching 11 bases. V shed 1 base, J shed 5 bases, and the junction held 5 bases outside the gene matches. CDR1 and CDR2 from the germline V gene are SGDLS and YYNGEE. There are 16 residues in the CDR3. The CDR3 loop is CASSVRIAGGHNEQFF. CDR3 DNA: TGTGCCAGCAGCGTACGTATAGCGGGGGGGCACAATGAGCAGTTCTTC.

The chain uses TRBV19 and TRBJ2-1; 7 bases fit TRBD1. V gave up 1 base and J gave up 3 bases; unmatched junction bases: 0. Germline loops: CDR1 LNHDA, CDR2 SQIVND (reference sequence). This CDR3 is built from 14 residues. Here the CDR3 DNA reads TGTGCCAGTAGTATAGGGGACAGCTACAATGAGCAGTTCTTC. Its translation is CASSIGDSYNEQFF.

The V call is TRBV19, the J call TRBJ2-7, with 10 bases that match TRBD1. This CDR3 spans 15 amino acids. V lost 5 bases, J lost 3 bases, and 7 bases stayed unmatched. Germline CDR1 and CDR2: LNHDA and SQIVND (reference sequence). The CDR3 DNA reads as TGTGCCAGTAGTTTAGGACAGGGGGGAATCTACGAGCAGTACTTC. Translation: CASSLGQGGIYEQYF.

A remark on this clone: Other DNA sequences of this sample code for an identical CDR3. V and J are TRBV28 and TRBJ2-7, with D possibly being TRBD1 (5 bases). The germline V gene has CDR1 MDHEN and CDR2 SYDVKM. The length of the CDR3 is 14 residues. The V end lost 2 bases, the J end lost 2 bases, and 10 bases lay between the germline ends. CDR3 amino acids: CASSLQGVTYEQYF. The CDR3 nucleotides read TGTGCCAGCAGTTTACAGGGTGTTACCTACGAGCAGTACTTC. Full variable domain (missing parts from reference TRBV28 and TRBJ2-7): DVKVTQSSRYLVKRTGEKVFLECVQDMDHENMFWYRQDPGLGLRLIYFSYDVKMKEKGDIPEGYSVSREKKERFSLILESASTNQTSMYLCASSLQGVTYEQYFGPGTRLTVT.

The chain combines TRBV27 with TRBJ2-3; TRBD1 is a possible D gene (5 bases). The germline CDR1 and CDR2 sequences are MNHEY and SMNVEV (reference sequence). The CDR3 extends over 14 amino acids. V lost 5 bases and J 1 base, leaving 10 bases between the germline ends. As DNA, the CDR3 is TGTGCCAGCAGTCTGGGGCCCGGCACAGATACGCAGTATTTT. Its protein is CASSLGPGTDTQYF.

The chain combines TRBV28 with TRBJ2-7, with TRBD1 identical over 10 bases. The germline CDR1 and CDR2 sequences are MDHEN and SYDVKM. The CDR3 consists of 14 residues. After removal of 6 bases from V and 3 bases from J, the junction contained 5 bases not matched to a gene. CDR3 sequence (DNA): TGTGCCAGCAGCCCCGGGACAGGGGTCTACGAGCAGTACTTC. This gives the protein CASSPGTGVYEQYF.

The V gene is TRBV29-1, the J gene TRBJ1-4; weak D call: TRBD1 (6 bases). Germline V gene lookup returns CDR1 SQVTM and CDR2 ANQGSEA. This CDR3 has 14 residues. V was pared by 3 bases and J by 5 bases, with 13 bases between. The CDR3 loop is CSVDPTGRNEKLFF. Written as DNA, the CDR3 is TGCAGCGTTGACCCGACAGGAAGGAATGAAAAACTGTTTTTT.

CDR3 residues: CASSDLLANTDTQYF. CDR3 nucleotides: TGTGCCAGCAGCGATTTACTAGCGAACACAGATACGCAGTATTTT. The chain employs TRBV9 and TRBJ2-3; 7 bases are shared with TRBD2. CDR1 and CDR2 from the germline V gene are SGDLS and YYNGEE. J gave up 2 bases and V 3 bases, and 6 bases lay outside the gene matches. This CDR3 region has 15 residues. Together with reference TRBV9 and TRBJ2-3, the CDR3 gives the full variable domain: DSGVTQTPKHLITATGQRVTLRCSPRSGDLSVYWYQQSLDQGLQFLIQYYNGEERAKGNILERFSAQQFPDLHSELNLSSLELGDSALYFCASSDLLANTDTQYFGPGTRLTVL.

The CDR3 DNA reads as TGTGCCAGCAGCTACGGACAGTTGTCGGATACGCAGTATTTT. It is translated as CASSYGQLSDTQYF. The chain joins TRBV5-8 to TRBJ2-3; the D gene is possibly TRBD1 (6 bases). This CDR3 spans 14 amino acids. V lost 3 bases and J 6 bases, leaving 14 bases between the germline ends. Germline V gene sequence: CDR1 SGHTS, CDR2 YDEGEE.

V usage is TRBV18 and J usage is TRBJ1-1; 7 nucleotides agree with TRBD1. Germline-derived CDR1 and CDR2 are KGHSH and LQKENI. V lost 3 bases, J lost 7 bases, and 5 bases stayed unmatched. The CDR3 extends over 13 amino acids. CDR3: CASSPEGAIEAFF. The CDR3 DNA sequence: TGTGCCAGCTCACCCGAGGGGGCGATTGAAGCTTTCTTT.

This clone was found a few times. The V and J genes are TRBV5-1 and TRBJ2-3; 11 bases fit TRBD2. This CDR3 is built from 15 residues. J was trimmed by 3 bases and V by 4 bases; bases with no gene match: 4. Germline CDR1 and CDR2: SGHRS and YFSETQ. CDR3 residues: CASSVLAGVTDTQYF. In nucleotides, the CDR3 is TGCGCCAGCAGCGTACTAGCGGGGGTAACAGATACGCAGTATTTT.